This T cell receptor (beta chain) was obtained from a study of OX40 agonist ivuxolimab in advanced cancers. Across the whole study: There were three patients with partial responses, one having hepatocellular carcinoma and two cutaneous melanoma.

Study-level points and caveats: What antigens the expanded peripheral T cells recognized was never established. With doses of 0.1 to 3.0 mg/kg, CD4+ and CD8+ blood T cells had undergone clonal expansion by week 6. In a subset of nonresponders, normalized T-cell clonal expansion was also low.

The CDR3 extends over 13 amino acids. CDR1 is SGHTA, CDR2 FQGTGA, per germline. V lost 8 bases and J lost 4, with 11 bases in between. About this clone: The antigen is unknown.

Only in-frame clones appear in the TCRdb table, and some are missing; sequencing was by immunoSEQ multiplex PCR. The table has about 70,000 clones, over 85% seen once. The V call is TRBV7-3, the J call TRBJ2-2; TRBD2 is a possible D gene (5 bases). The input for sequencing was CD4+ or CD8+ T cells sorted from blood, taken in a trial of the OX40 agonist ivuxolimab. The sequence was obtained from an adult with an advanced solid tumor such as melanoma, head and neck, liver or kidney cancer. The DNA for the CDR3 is TGTGCCAGCCGGAGGTCTACCACCGGGGAGCTGTTTTTT. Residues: CASRRSTTGELFF.